This T cell receptor (beta chain) was recorded in a study of early T cells in non-severe SARS-CoV-2 infection. Germline CDR1 reads KGHDR; CDR2 reads SFDVKD. There are 12 residues in the CDR3. With 9 bases removed from V and 2 bases from J, the gap between germline ends came to 7 bases. This clonotype appeared many times. No antigen is known for it. Individually, cDNA molecules had unique molecular identifiers attached to them. TCRdb itself ran the 5' RACE reads through MiXCR, one entry per CDR3 protein. The table shows approximately 56,000 distinct CDR3 sequences, with 9.1% occurring only once. Points from the study as a whole: Anti-spike CD8 specificities were favored by VDJdb matching, whose results missed private and CD4 specificities.

The TCR sequence derives from an adult who was a healthcare worker with PCR-confirmed SARS-CoV-2 infection or an uninfected control (not recorded which). Input material: whole blood. This chain uses TRBV24-1 with TRBJ1-5; D is perhaps TRBD1 (5 bases). For the CDR3, the DNA is TGTGCCACCCAGGGAGGCAATCAGCCCCAGCATTTT. It encodes CATQGGNQPQHF.